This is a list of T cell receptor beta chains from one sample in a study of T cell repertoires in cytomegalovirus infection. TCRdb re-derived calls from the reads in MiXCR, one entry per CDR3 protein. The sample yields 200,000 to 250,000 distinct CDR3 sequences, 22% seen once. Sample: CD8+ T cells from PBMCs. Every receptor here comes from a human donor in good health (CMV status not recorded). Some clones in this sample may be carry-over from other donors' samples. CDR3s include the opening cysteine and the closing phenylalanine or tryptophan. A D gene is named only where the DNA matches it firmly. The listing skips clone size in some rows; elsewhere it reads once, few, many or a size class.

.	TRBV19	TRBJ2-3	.	TGTGCCAGTAGTCCCCAAACAATAGAGGATACGCAGTATTTT	CASSPQTIEDTQYF
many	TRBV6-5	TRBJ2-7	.	TGTGCCAGCAGTTACGGGACACATGATTTCTACGAGCAGTACTTC	CASSYGTHDFYEQYF
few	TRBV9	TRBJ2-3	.	TGTGCCAGCAGGGCAGCGGATACGCAGTATTTT	CASRAADTQYF
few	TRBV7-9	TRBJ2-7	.	TGTGCCAGCAGCTTACCCAGGGACCCCAGGGCCCCGGGAGCCGAGCAGTACTTC	CASSLPRDPRAPGAEQYF
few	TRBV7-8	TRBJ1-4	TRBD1	TGTGCCAGCAACCAGGGGGCAGCCTCTAATGAAAAACTGTTTTTT	CASNQGAASNEKLFF
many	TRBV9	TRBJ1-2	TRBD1	TGTGCCAGCAGCGGCGGGACAGGGTCCGCCTATGGCTACACCTTC	CASSGGTGSAYGYTF
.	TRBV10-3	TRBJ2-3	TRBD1	TGTGCCATCAGTCTAATTACGGGACAGGGTAACACAGATACGCAGTATTTT	CAISLITGQGNTDTQYF
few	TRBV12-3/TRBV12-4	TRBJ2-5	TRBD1	TGTGCCAGCAGTTTTGGTACAGGGGGCGCAGAGACCCAGTACTTC	CASSFGTGGAETQYF
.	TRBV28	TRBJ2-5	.	TGTGCCAGCAGGATGGGACGGATCCTGCAAGAGACCCAGTACTTC	CASRMGRILQETQYF
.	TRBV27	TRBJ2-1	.	TGTGCCAGCGGAACAGTCGGCAATGAGCAGTTCTTC	CASGTVGNEQFF
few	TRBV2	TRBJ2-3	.	TGTGCCAGCAGTGAACGGGGGGCGAGCACAGATACGCAGTATTTT	CASSERGASTDTQYF
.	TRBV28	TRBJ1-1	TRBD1	TGTGCCAGCAGTTCGGGACAGGGGCTAACGAACACTGAAGCTTTCTTT	CASSSGQGLTNTEAFF
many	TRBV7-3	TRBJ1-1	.	TGTGCCAGCAGCTTAGGGCTCGGGCGGGCTGAAGCTTTCTTT	CASSLGLGRAEAFF
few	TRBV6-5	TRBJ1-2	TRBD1	TGTGCCAGCAGCCGCCCGCGGGACAGGGGGCAGGGTAACTATGGCTACACCTTC	CASSRPRDRGQGNYGYTF
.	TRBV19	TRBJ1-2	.	TGTGCCAGCTACCGGGACACAATGTATGGCTACACCTTC	CASYRDTMYGYTF
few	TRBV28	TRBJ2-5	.	TGTGCCAGCAGGCCCCCACAGATGCAAGAGACCCAGTACTTC	CASRPPQMQETQYF
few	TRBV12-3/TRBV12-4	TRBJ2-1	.	TGTGCCAGCAGTGGGCAACCGGTTGAGCAGTTCTTC	CASSGQPVEQFF
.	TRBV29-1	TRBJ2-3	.	TGCAGCGCGAGTCACAGCACAGATACGCAGTATTTT	CSASHSTDTQYF
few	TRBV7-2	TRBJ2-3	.	TGTGCCAGCAGCTCCCTCGGCGCAGATACGCAGTATTTT	CASSSLGADTQYF
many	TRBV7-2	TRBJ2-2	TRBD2	TGTGCCAGCAGCTGGGCGGGGGCCGGGGAGCTGTTTTTT	CASSWAGAGELFF
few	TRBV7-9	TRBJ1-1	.	TGTGCCAGCAGCTTACCCCGGGACAATTCTAACACTGAAGCTTTCTTT	CASSLPRDNSNTEAFF
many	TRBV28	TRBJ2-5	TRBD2	TGTGCCAGCAGTTTTGCTAGCGGGGGAGAGACCCAGTACTTC	CASSFASGGETQYF
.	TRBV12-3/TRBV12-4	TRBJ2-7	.	TGTGCCAGCAGTTACATACACCAATACGAGCAGTACTTC	CASSYIHQYEQYF
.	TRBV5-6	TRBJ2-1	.	TGTGCCAACAGCTGGAGTTACAATGAGCAGTTCTTC	CANSWSYNEQFF
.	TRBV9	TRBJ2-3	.	TGTGCCAGCAGCGAGGCCCAGGGGCGGGGGCTCACAGATACGCAGTATTTT	CASSEAQGRGLTDTQYF
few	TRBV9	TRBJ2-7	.	TGTGCCAGCGGAGGGGACGGCCGAGGGCAGTACTTC	CASGGDGRGQYF
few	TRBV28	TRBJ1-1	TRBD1	TGTGCCAGCAGTTTTAGGGGGCGGTTGACTGAAGCTTTCTTT	CASSFRGRLTEAFF
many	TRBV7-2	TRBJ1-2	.	TGTGCCAGCAGCCGGGGACACATCTATGGCTACACCTTC	CASSRGHIYGYTF
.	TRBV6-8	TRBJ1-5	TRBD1	TGTGCCAGCAGTTACGGACAGGACAATCAGCCCCAGCATTTT	CASSYGQDNQPQHF
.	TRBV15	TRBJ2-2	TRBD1	TGTGCCACCAGCAGCATTACAGGGGTTTACGGGGAGCTGTTTTTT	CATSSITGVYGELFF
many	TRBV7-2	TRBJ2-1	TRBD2	TGTGCCAGCACCCCCCTCCCGGGACTAGCGGGGGCAGAGAATGAGCAGTTCTTC	CASTPLPGLAGAENEQFF
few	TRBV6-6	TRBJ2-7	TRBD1	TGTGCCAGCAGTTGGGACAGGGAGTACTACGAGCAGTACTTC	CASSWDREYYEQYF
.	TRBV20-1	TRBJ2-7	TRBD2	TGCAGTGCCAGGACTAGCGACTCCTACGAGCAGTACTTC	CSARTSDSYEQYF
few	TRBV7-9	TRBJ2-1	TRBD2	TGTGCCAGCAGCTTATTCGGCGGGGGGCCCAGGGATGAGCAGTTCTTC	CASSLFGGGPRDEQFF
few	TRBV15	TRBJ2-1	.	TGTGCCACCAGCAAGTGGAGACAGGGGGAGCGGGGGGCCTACAATGAGCAGTTCTTC	CATSKWRQGERGAYNEQFF
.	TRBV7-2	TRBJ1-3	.	TGTGCCAGCAGCTTAAATGGGGGGAGGGGAAACACCATATATTTT	CASSLNGGRGNTIYF
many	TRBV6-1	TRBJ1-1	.	TGTGCCAGCAGTGAAGAAGACACGGGACGGACTGAAGCTTTCTTT	CASSEEDTGRTEAFF
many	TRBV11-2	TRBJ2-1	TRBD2	TGTGCCAGCAGCCCGCCTAGCGGGGGTAATGAGCAGTTCTTC	CASSPPSGGNEQFF
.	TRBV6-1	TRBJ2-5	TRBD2	TGTGCCAGCAGTTATTCGGGCCTCGGGGGGGAGACCCAGTACTTC	CASSYSGLGGETQYF
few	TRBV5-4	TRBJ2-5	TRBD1	TGTGCCAGCAGCTTGGATACAGGGGGCGTCGGGGAGACCCAGTACTTC	CASSLDTGGVGETQYF
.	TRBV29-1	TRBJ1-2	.	TGCAGCGTTGAAGACCGACAAGGGGTAGACTATGGCTACACCTTC	CSVEDRQGVDYGYTF
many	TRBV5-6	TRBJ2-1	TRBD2	TGTGCCAGCAGCCTGCTCGGGGGGAATGAGCAGTTCTTC	CASSLLGGNEQFF
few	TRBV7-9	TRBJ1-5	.	TGTGCCAGCAGCCCTGGTAGCAATCAGCCCCAGCATTTT	CASSPGSNQPQHF
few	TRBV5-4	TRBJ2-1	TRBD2	TGTGCCAGCACCCCGGAGGGAGGGTTGGTAGGGTTCTTC	CASTPEGGLVGFF
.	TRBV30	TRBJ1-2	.	TGTGTCTGGAGTACCACAGGGAACTATGGCTACACCTTC	CVWSTTGNYGYTF
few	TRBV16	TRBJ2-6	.	TGTGCCAGCAGCCCAGAGGCCTCTGGGGCCAACGTCCTGACTTTC	CASSPEASGANVLTF
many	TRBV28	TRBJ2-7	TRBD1	TGTGCCAGCAGTTCGGGACAGGGCCTCTACGAGCAGTACTTC	CASSSGQGLYEQYF
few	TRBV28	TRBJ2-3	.	TGTGCCAGCAGTCCGTCGGTTCTGGGGGGCACAGATACGCAGTATTTT	CASSPSVLGGTDTQYF
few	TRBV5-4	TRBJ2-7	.	TGTGCCAGCAGCTTGGGGCAGGCAAACTACGAGCAGTACTTC	CASSLGQANYEQYF
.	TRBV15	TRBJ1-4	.	TGTGCCACCAGCGGCGCAGGAGAGGGTAATGAAAAACTGTTTTTT	CATSGAGEGNEKLFF
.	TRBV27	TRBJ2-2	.	TGTGCCAGCAGTTACGGGGGATCGAACACCGGGGAGCTGTTTTTT	CASSYGGSNTGELFF
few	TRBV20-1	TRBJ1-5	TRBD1	TGCAGTGCTCAAACAGGGGTTCAGCCCCAGCATTTT	CSAQTGVQPQHF
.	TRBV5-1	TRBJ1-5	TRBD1	TGCGCCAGCCCCTTGGAAGGGGGCGGAAATCAGCCCCAGCATTTT	CASPLEGGGNQPQHF
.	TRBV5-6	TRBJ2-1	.	TGTGCCAGCAGCCGCGACCCCGAGGAGCAGTTCTTC	CASSRDPEEQFF
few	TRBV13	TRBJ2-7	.	TGTGCCAGCAGCTTTTTCCGGGGGAGCTCCTACGAGCAGTACTTC	CASSFFRGSSYEQYF
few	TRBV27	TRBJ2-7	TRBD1	TGTGCCAGCAGTTTATCAGACAGGGCATACGAGCAGTACTTC	CASSLSDRAYEQYF
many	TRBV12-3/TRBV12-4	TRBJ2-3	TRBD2	TGTGCCAGCTCCGGGACTAGTAAGAGTTCAGATACGCAGTATTTT	CASSGTSKSSDTQYF
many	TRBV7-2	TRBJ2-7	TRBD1	TGTGCCAGCAGCCGGGACAGGGGGGCCTCCTACGAGCAGTACTTC	CASSRDRGASYEQYF
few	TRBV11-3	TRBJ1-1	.	TGTGCCAGCAGTTTTGGACGGGGGGGACGAAGTGAAGCTTTCTTT	CASSFGRGGRSEAFF
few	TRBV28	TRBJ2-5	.	TGTGCCAGCAGTTTCCAGGGGAGGGAGACCCAGTACTTC	CASSFQGRETQYF